Listed below are T cell receptor beta chains from one sample, sequenced in a study of blood T cell repertoires in COVID-19. Method: immunoSEQ multiplex PCR; TCRdb's copy keeps in-frame clones and lacks some. The sample contains 40,000 to 55,000 clones, about 92% of which appear only once. The sequencing input was peripheral blood. The receptors shown here come from a woman aged 80 or older with acute or convalescent COVID-19. CDR3s include the opening cysteine and the closing phenylalanine or tryptophan.

v_call cdr3_aa
TRBV15 CATSRDHGAYEQYF
TRBV7-9 CASSWGTGTGTDTQYF
TRBV18 CASSPNPGEYEQYF
TRBV28 CASSPTSPDTQYF
TRBV7-2 CASSLAPGDLNSNQPQHF
TRBV4-2 CASSHGQGGDQPQHF
TRBV30 CAWSVQGMPEAFF
TRBV6-1 CASSGRDREPRPGNQPQHF
TRBV2 CASSGPSGGAPDTQYF
TRBV11-3 CASSPTGGNTEAFF
TRBV2 CASSPSPNYGYTF
TRBV7-2 CASSPDRGSTDTQYF
TRBV5-1 CASSFTGGAGLGKLFF
TRBV11-3 CASSPGVGTDTQYF
TRBV14 CASSPLGASSGNTIYF
TRBV5-1 CASSPLLNTGELFF
TRBV21-1 CASTPGQGLGIRTEAFF
TRBV5-4 CASSPGGGQRNYGYTF
TRBV10-3 CATGVGANVLTF
TRBV5-1 CASSLSPGQQRNGQYF
TRBV19 CASSMGQGNIQYF
TRBV3-1/TRBV3-2 CASSQGPSYTEAFF
TRBV5-1 CASSLRPGGATSGGWITGELFF
TRBV5-6 CASSLPSSYNSPLHF
TRBV29-1 CSSGVFEKDLNTEAFF
TRBV6-5 CASSRGGGGETQYF
TRBV7-9 CASSLARGDRAYGYTF
TRBV14 CASSQSLGGVGETQYF
TRBV5-4 CASSPLLVAGGRETQYF
TRBV3-1/TRBV3-2 CASSQGSQAFYEQYF
TRBV6-5 CASSYAGESYTF
TRBV10-3 CATGVTGELFF
TRBV20-1 CSAPGVNEQFF
TRBV3-1/TRBV3-2 CASSLAGRTDTQYF
TRBV19 CAVGAQGATGELFF
TRBV10-2 CASRAALDSPLHF
TRBV10-2 CASSEDYQETQYF
TRBV7-9 CASSPDRGAYSNQPQHF
TRBV6-5 CASKAGTQTGELFF
TRBV4-1 CASSQVAGQGGELFF
TRBV3-1/TRBV3-2 CASSQGPRGGTEAFF
TRBV7-2 CASSLSWANSPLHF
TRBV25-1 CASSLQGIETQYF
TRBV29-1 CSADRGDNGYTF
TRBV28 CASSPLQAYSNQPQHF
TRBV7-9 CASSNPGAEGYTF
TRBV10-3 CAISEYAGQGADQPQHF
TRBV7-8 CASSFRTGLGEQFF
TRBV5-1 CASSPGDSKETQYF
TRBV10-2 CASSESGEKLFF
TRBV11-1 CASSLAGQTYYEQYF
TRBV5-6 CASSWRETQYF
TRBV27 CASSWTGGPYNEQFF